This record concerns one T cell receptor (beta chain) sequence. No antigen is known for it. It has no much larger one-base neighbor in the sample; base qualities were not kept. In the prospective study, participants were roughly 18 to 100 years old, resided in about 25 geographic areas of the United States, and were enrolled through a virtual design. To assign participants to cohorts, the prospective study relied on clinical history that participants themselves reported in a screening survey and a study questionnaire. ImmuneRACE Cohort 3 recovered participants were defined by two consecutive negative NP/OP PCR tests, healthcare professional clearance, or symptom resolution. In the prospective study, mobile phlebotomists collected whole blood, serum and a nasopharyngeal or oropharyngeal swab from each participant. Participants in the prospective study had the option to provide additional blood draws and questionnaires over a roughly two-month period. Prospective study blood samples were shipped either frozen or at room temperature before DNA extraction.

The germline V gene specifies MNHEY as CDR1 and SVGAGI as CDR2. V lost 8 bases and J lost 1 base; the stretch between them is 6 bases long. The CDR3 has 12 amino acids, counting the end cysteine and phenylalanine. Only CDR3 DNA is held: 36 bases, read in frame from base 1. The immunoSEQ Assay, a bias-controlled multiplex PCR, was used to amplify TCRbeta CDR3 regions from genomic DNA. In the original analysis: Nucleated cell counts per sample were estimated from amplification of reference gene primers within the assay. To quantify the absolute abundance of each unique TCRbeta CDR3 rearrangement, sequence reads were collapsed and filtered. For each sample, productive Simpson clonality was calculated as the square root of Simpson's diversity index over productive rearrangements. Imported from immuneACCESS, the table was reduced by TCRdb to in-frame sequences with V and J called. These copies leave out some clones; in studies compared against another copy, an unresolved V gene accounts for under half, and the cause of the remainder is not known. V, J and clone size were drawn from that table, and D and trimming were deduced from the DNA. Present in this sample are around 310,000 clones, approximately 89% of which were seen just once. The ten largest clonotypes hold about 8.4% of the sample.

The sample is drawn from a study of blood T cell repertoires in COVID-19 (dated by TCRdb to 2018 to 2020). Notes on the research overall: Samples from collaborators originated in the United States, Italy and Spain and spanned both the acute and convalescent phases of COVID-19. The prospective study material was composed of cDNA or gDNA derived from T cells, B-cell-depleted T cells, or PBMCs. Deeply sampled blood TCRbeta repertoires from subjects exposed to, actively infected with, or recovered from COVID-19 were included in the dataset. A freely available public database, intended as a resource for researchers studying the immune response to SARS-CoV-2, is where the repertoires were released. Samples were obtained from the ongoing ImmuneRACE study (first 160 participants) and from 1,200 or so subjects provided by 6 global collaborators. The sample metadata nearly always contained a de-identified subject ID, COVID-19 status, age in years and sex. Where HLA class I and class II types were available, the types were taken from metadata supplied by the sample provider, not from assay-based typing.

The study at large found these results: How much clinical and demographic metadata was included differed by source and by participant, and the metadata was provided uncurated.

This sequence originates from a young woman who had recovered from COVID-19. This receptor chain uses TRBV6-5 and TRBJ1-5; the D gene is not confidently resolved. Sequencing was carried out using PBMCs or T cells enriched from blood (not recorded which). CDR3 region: CASSTSNQPQHF. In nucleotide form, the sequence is TGTGCCAGCTCCACAAGCAATCAGCCCCAGCATTTT.